The 20 T cell receptor beta chains given below trace back to one sample, sequenced in a study of shared clonotypes between healthy human individuals. Assay used: immunoSEQ multiplex PCR; TCRdb lists only in-frame clones, some missing. The sample includes under 2,000,000 clones, approximately 95% seen only once; the top ten take around 1%. Selected positively for CCR7 and CD45RO-negative, naive CD8 cells excluded terminally differentiated effector memory CD45RA+ cells. The source material was naive CD8+ T cells sorted from blood. Receptors originate from a man aged 18 to 30 in good health.

V gene TRBV30 combines with J gene TRBJ2-1; the D gene is possibly TRBD2 (5 bases). The CDR3 spans 14 residues. Trimming removed 2 bases at V and 2 bases at J, with 10 bases between. CDR1 and CDR2 from the germline V gene are GTSNPN and SVGIG (reference sequence). The CDR3 protein is CAWSWEYAYNEQFF. The CDR3, as DNA: TGTGCCTGGAGTTGGGAGTATGCCTACAATGAGCAGTTCTTC.

This chain links TRBV10-1 with TRBJ2-4; 9 nucleotides agree with TRBD2. J gave up 0 bases and V 7 bases, and 10 bases lay outside the gene matches. The CDR3 consists of 17 residues. CDR1 is WNHNN and CDR2 is SYGVQD in the germline V gene (reference sequence). The CDR3 sequence is CASTIRREGIAKNIQYF. In nucleotides, the CDR3 is TGCGCCAGCACCATACGGCGGGAGGGAATAGCCAAAAACATTCAGTACTTC.

The chain recombines TRBV15 with TRBJ1-4; D remains ambiguous. This CDR3 contains 15 residues. Trimming removed 2 bases at V and 0 bases at J, with 7 bases between. Germline CDR1 is LNHNV and CDR2 is YYDKDF (reference sequence). The CDR3 protein is CATSRRRATNEKLFF. The CDR3 DNA sequence: TGTGCCACCAGCAGAAGACGGGCAACTAATGAAAAACTGTTTTTT.

V and J are TRBV28 and TRBJ2-5; 10 bases fit TRBD1. CDR3 length equals 18 residues. The V and J ends lost 3 bases and 5 bases, in that order; junction bases with no gene match: 15. CDR1 is MDHEN, CDR2 SYDVKM, per germline. CDR3 loop: CASSFLRDRGSRGETQYF. The CDR3 DNA reads TGTGCCAGCAGTTTCCTCCGGGACAGGGGATCTCGGGGTGAGACCCAGTACTTC.

A note on this clone: This CDR3 is also generated by other DNA sequences in the sample. This rearrangement joins TRBV7-2 to TRBJ2-3, with TRBD2 identical over 12 bases. Trimming removed 6 bases from V and 4 bases from J; junction bases left unmatched: 5. This CDR3 is built from 15 residues. Germline loops: CDR1 SGHTA, CDR2 FQGNSA. The CDR3 loop reads CASRLTSGSADTQYF. CDR3 DNA sequence: TGTGCCAGCAGGTTGACTAGCGGGAGCGCAGATACGCAGTATTTT.

A single count supports this clone. The chain joins TRBV2 to TRBJ2-3; D is ambiguous. V lost 3 bases and J lost 4, with 5 bases in between. Germline V gene lookup returns CDR1 SNHLY and CDR2 FYNNEI. This CDR3 has 12 residues. For the CDR3, the DNA is TGTGCCAGCAGTGAGGCCCCAGATACGCAGTATTTT. Amino acids: CASSEAPDTQYF.

The V gene is TRBV6-5, the J gene TRBJ2-4, with TRBD1 matching over 11 bases. The length of the CDR3 is 14 residues. CDR1 MNHEY and CDR2 SVGAGI come from the germline V gene. Trimming removed 0 bases from V and 8 bases from J; junction bases left unmatched: 0. Written as DNA, the CDR3 is TGTGCCAGCAGTTACTCGGGACAGGGGGACATTCAGTACTTC. It specifies CASSYSGQGDIQYF.

As for this clone: At the DNA level, this CDR3 is encoded by other sequences in the same sample as well. The J gene is TRBJ2-5, the V gene TRBV9; TRBD2 matches at 8 bases. V dropped 0 bases and J dropped 5; count of bases not matched to a gene: 6. CDR1 and CDR2 from the germline V gene are SGDLS and YYNGEE. This CDR3 is 15 amino acids long. Here the CDR3 reads CASSVAGLAGETQYF. The CDR3 nucleotides are TGTGCCAGCAGCGTAGCTGGACTAGCCGGGGAGACCCAGTACTTC.

The gene calls are TRBV6-4 and TRBJ2-1; possibly TRBD2 for D (6 bases). Germline V lookup: CDR1 MRHNA, CDR2 SNTAGT. The CDR3 spans 13 residues. Trimming removed 5 bases from V and 8 bases from J, with 13 bases in between. CDR3 coding DNA: TGTGCCAGCAGTATAAGCGGCGGGGATGAGCAGTTCTTC. Amino acids: CASSISGGDEQFF.

The chain carries TRBV27 and TRBJ1-6, with D unclear. The CDR3 consists of 17 residues. The V end lost 2 bases, the J end lost 3 bases, and 14 bases lay between the germline ends. Germline values: CDR1 MNHEY, CDR2 SMNVEV (reference sequence). The CDR3 protein is CASSLQGLAVYNSPLHF. CDR3 DNA: TGTGCCAGCAGTTTACAAGGGCTAGCTGTCTATAATTCACCCCTCCACTTT.

The count of this clone is one. This sequence joins TRBV9 and TRBJ2-5, with D unresolved. V lost 2 bases, J lost 5 bases, and 13 bases lay in between. The CDR3 runs 14 residues. Looked up from germline, CDR1 is SGDLS and CDR2 is YYNGEE. The CDR3 sequence: CASSVGHGRETQYF. In DNA, the CDR3 is TGTGCCAGCAGCGTTGGGCACGGGCGGGAGACCCAGTACTTC.

For the CDR3, the DNA is TGTGCCAGCAGTTACCACCGAGGGGAGCTGTTTTTT. Translating gives CASSYHRGELFF. V usage is TRBV6-6 and J usage is TRBJ2-2; D is uncertain. CDR1 and CDR2 (germline): MNHNY, SVGAGI (reference sequence). V lost 2 bases and J lost 8, with 6 bases in between. This CDR3 is built from 12 residues.

The chain uses TRBV27 and TRBJ2-7; D is tentatively TRBD1 or TRBD2 (5 bases each). The CDR3 totals 15 residues. Looked up from germline, CDR1 is MNHEY and CDR2 is SMNVEV (reference sequence). V dropped 3 bases and J dropped 1 base, with 13 bases sitting between them. The DNA of the CDR3 is TGTGCCAGCAGTTTCGGGGACGCCCGTTCCTACGAGCAGTACTTC. Its protein product is CASSFGDARSYEQYF.

The CDR3 DNA reads TGTGCCAGCAGCGTAGGGTCGACTAGCGGTTACCAAGAGACCCAGTACTTC. This sequence encodes CASSVGSTSGYQETQYF. V and J are TRBV9 and TRBJ2-5, with 9 bases that match TRBD2. V shed 0 bases, J shed 0 bases, and the junction held 6 bases outside the gene matches. Germline-derived CDR1 and CDR2 are SGDLS and YYNGEE. The CDR3 loop spans 17 amino acids. The full variable domain, rest sourced from reference TRBV9 and TRBJ2-5, is DSGVTQTPKHLITATGQRVTLRCSPRSGDLSVYWYQQSLDQGLQFLIQYYNGEERAKGNILERFSAQQFPDLHSELNLSSLELGDSALYFCASSVGSTSGYQETQYFGPGTRLLVL.

The chain recombines TRBV30 with TRBJ2-7; D is perhaps TRBD1 (6 bases). This CDR3 contains 12 residues. V was clipped by 1 base and J by 10 bases, with 14 bases between them. Per germline, CDR1 GTSNPN and CDR2 SVGIG (reference sequence). CDR3: CAWSDGRQAQYF. The CDR3 nucleotides read TGTGCCTGGAGTGACGGTAGACAGGCTCAGTACTTC.

For this clone: The sample contains more than one DNA sequence encoding this CDR3. The chain couples TRBV6-5 to TRBJ2-3, with TRBD2 matching 7 bases. The trim removed 0 bases at V and 0 bases at J, leaving 0 bases unmatched. The CDR3 length is 15 residues. Germline CDR1 MNHEY, CDR2 SVGAGI. The CDR3 loop is CASSYSGGSTDTQYF. In DNA, the CDR3 is TGTGCCAGCAGTTACTCGGGGGGGAGCACAGATACGCAGTATTTT.

The chain combines TRBV4-1 with TRBJ1-3; 10 bases align to TRBD1. Germline CDR1 reads MGHRA; CDR2 reads YSYEKL. The CDR3 sequence is 14 residues long. The V and J ends lost 5 bases and 9 bases, in that order; junction bases with no gene match: 7. As DNA, the CDR3 is TGCGCCAGCAGCGTACCGGGACAGGGGAGCACCATATATTTT. This sequence encodes CASSVPGQGSTIYF.

V is TRBV7-7 and J is TRBJ2-2, with 10 bases matching TRBD2. There are 17 residues in the CDR3. In germline, CDR1 is SSHAT, CDR2 FNYEAQ (reference sequence). The CDR3 DNA follows: TGTGCTAGCCAGGATAGCGGGAGGACCGGGGAAACCGGGGAGCTGTTTTTT. Translation gives CASQDSGRTGETGELFF.

The gene calls are TRBV6-1 and TRBJ2-5; 10 bases fit TRBD2. Trimming took 3 bases from V and 5 from J; bases not matched to a gene: 6. This CDR3 is 15 amino acids long. From germline, CDR1 is MNHNS and CDR2 SASEGT. The CDR3 reads CASSDMGLAWETQYF. CDR3 coding DNA: TGTGCCAGCAGTGACATGGGACTAGCGTGGGAGACCCAGTACTTC.

The chain joins TRBV28 to TRBJ2-1; perhaps D is TRBD1 or TRBD2 (5 bases each). Germline V lookup: CDR1 MDHEN, CDR2 SYDVKM. The CDR3 consists of 15 residues. The V and J ends lost 2 bases and 8 bases respectively, with 16 bases between them. Written as DNA, the CDR3 is TGTGCCAGCAGTTTAGGGGCAGGCCACGGGGATGAGCAGTTCTTC. It is translated as CASSLGAGHGDEQFF.